The present entry profiles one T cell receptor beta chain with its context. The antigen remains unidentified. This entry is derived from a study of molecular identifiers for immune sequencing clone quantification. Study in general: Four portions were sequenced after RNA from roughly 20,000 or 100,000 naive CD8 cells was split five ways in replicates. General study points: Clones above 20 RNA copies held over 99% of effector molecules, under 1% in naive cells.

Methods described previously, with TCR primers listed, were used for bulk TCR libraries. One entry per CDR3 protein, called by TCRdb with MiXCR from the PCR reads. The sample yields approximately 680,000 distinct CDR3 sequences, less than 30% seen once. V was pared by 3 bases and J by 0 bases, with 12 bases between. Germline V gene lookup returns CDR1 LNHDA and CDR2 SQIVND (reference sequence). The CDR3 covers 16 residues. The chain joins TRBV19 to TRBJ2-4; D is ambiguous. The sequence was collected from a human donor in good health. Some libraries in this study had Jurkat cell RNA spiked in. Material for sequencing was naive CD8+ T cells from blood, with Jurkat cell RNA spiked in. The subset is: FACS-sorted CD8+CD4-CCR7+CD45RA+ naive T cells. The CDR3 sequence is CASSMGLGVAKNIQYF. CDR3 coding DNA: TGTGCCAGTAGTATGGGTCTGGGTGTAGCCAAAAACATTCAGTACTTC.